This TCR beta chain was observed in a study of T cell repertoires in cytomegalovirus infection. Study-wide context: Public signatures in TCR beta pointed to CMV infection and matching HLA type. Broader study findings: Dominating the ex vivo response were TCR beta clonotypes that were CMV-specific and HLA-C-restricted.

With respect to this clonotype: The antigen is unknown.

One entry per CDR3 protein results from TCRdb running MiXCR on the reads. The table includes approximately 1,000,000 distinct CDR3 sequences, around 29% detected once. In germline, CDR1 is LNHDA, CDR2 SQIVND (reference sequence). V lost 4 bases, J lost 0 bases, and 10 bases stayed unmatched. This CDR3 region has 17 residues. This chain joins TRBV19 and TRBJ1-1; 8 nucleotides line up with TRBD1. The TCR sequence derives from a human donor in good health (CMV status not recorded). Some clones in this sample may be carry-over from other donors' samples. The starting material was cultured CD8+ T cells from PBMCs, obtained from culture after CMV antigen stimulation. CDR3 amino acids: CASSRKHLQGVNTEAFF. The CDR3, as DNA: TGTGCCAGTAGTAGGAAACACCTACAGGGGGTGAACACTGAAGCTTTCTTT.